This T cell receptor beta chain was captured by sequencing in a study of regulatory T cells in long-lasting Graves disease. Study-wide findings and caveats: Persistent disease samples used TRBV28, TRBJ1-2 and TRBJ2-5 preferentially.

Deletions cut 4 bases from V and 3 bases from J, with 10 bases between. The CDR3 covers 13 residues. Germline CDR1 reads MNHGY; CDR2 reads SVAAGI. To note about this clonotype: Its antigen is not known.

With iRepertoire HTBI primers and Arm-PCR of CDR3 regions, TCR beta libraries were built. A single record per CDR3 protein comes from TCRdb applying MiXCR to the multiplex PCR reads. The sample includes about 530,000 distinct CDR3 sequences, about 16% of them seen just once. Time point reported: newly diagnosed GD, antithyroid drugs for less than 3 months. The TCR library was made from RNA that had been extracted from PBMCs in TRIzol. These same records also appear under a second study, on T cells in Graves' hyperthyroidism and ophthalmopathy. This second study says: TCR CDR3 regions were first amplified by RT-PCR with HTBI primers.

The starting material was peripheral blood mononuclear cells (PBMCs), obtained at new diagnosis, from a patient treated with antithyroid drugs. The genes are TRBV6-9 and TRBJ2-7; D is uncertain. The clonotype originates from a woman aged 40-65 years with Graves disease. The CDR3 region is CASSSGPNYEQYF. Here the CDR3 DNA reads TGTGCCAGCAGTTCTGGGCCCAACTACGAGCAGTACTTC.